Listed here are 17 T cell receptor beta chains from one sample, sequenced in a study of cytomegalovirus exposure and HLA in healthy donors. 60 Vbeta and 13 Jbeta primers were used in PCR. Here immunoSEQ multiplex PCR was the method, and the copy in TCRdb shows in-frame clones only, minus some. Here the sample spans more than 95,000 clones, approximately 80% being singletons. Sample: PBMCs. The source is a man aged 25-40 years in good health and CMV-seropositive.

The table lists this clone with a count of one. V gene TRBV19 combines with J gene TRBJ2-2; 9 nucleotides agree with TRBD1. The ends lost 6 bases at V and 5 bases at J; junction bases unmatched: 16. Germline CDR1 and CDR2: LNHDA and SQIVND (reference sequence). The CDR3 sequence is 18 residues long. Here the CDR3 reads CASRPTAGQGFWTGELFF. CDR3 sequence (DNA): TGTGCCAGTAGGCCTACCGCGGGACAGGGATTTTGGACCGGGGAGCTGTTTTTT.

A single count supports this clone. The chain links TRBV18 to TRBJ2-3; the D gene is possibly TRBD2 (6 bases). The germline gives CDR1 KGHSH, CDR2 LQKENI. The CDR3 length is 14 residues. The V end lost 0 bases, the J end lost 6 bases, and 10 bases lay between the germline ends. DNA for the CDR3: TGTGCCAGCTCACCACCGGGACTTCGCGATACGCAGTATTTT. Its protein is CASSPPGLRDTQYF.

This chain links TRBV2 with TRBJ2-2, with D perhaps TRBD2 (6 bases). The CDR3 has 16 residues. Trimming cost V 5 bases and J 0 bases, with 13 bases left between them. CDR1 is SNHLY, CDR2 FYNNEI, per germline. CDR3 sequence: CASSRESVSNTGELFF. DNA of the CDR3: TGTGCCAGCAGTCGGGAGAGTGTCTCGAACACCGGGGAGCTGTTTTTT.

The chain employs TRBV5-6 and TRBJ1-2; 8 bases are a match to TRBD1. CDR1 is SGHDT and CDR2 is YYEEEE in the germline V gene. This CDR3 is built from 13 residues. The trim removed 7 bases at V and 4 bases at J, leaving 6 bases unmatched. The CDR3 region has the DNA TGTGCCAGCGGGCGGACAGGGAGCTATGGCTACACCTTC. Translating gives CASGRTGSYGYTF. Full variable domain (remainder filled in from reference TRBV5-6 and TRBJ1-2): DAGVTQSPTHLIKTRGQQVTLRCSPKSGHDTVSWYQQALGQGPQFIFQYYEEEERQRGNFPDRFSGHQFPNYSSELNVNALLLGDSALYLCASGRTGSYGYTFGSGTRLTVV.

Regarding this clone: Sequence at one end of the junction differs from germline and may be a read error. The chain recombines TRBV4-1 with TRBJ1-1; 8 bases agree with TRBD1. CDR1 and CDR2 from the germline V gene are MGHRA and YSYEKL. This CDR3 is 13 amino acids long. Here the CDR3 DNA reads TGTGCCAGCAGCCCAAGACAGGGGACTGAAGCTTTCTTT. Protein sequence: CASSPRQGTEAFF.

About this clone: At one of its ends the junction is not consistent with the germline gene, which may arise from a read error. DNA of the CDR3: TGTTCCAGCAGCTTAGCGCTGGGGACTAGCGGGAGGGGCACAGATACGCAGTATTTT. This sequence encodes CSSSLALGTSGRGTDTQYF. This chain connects TRBV7-9 to TRBJ2-3; TRBD2 agrees at 16 bases. The CDR3 length is 19 residues. The germline V gene encodes CDR1 SEHNR and CDR2 FQNEAQ (reference sequence).

This clone was seen a few times. This specimen includes other DNA sequences encoding the same CDR3. This chain links TRBV5-1 with TRBJ1-1; 7 nucleotides align to TRBD1. The CDR3 totals 14 residues. Germline V lookup: CDR1 SGHRS, CDR2 YFSETQ. The junction had 2 bases not matched to a gene; V was cut back by 0 bases and J by 3 bases. CDR3 bases: TGCGCCAGCAGCTTGGTCCAGGGGGACACTGAAGCTTTCTTT. It yields the protein CASSLVQGDTEAFF.

A word on this clone: An end of the junction does not agree with germline; a read error may underlie this. The V and J genes are TRBV7-9 and TRBJ2-3; 8 bases agree with TRBD1. Germline lookup yields CDR1 SEHNR and CDR2 FQNEAQ (reference sequence). This CDR3 is 14 amino acids long. The CDR3 DNA follows: TGTTCCAGCAGTATAGGACAGGGAGGAGATACGCAGTATTTT. Its protein is CSSSIGQGGDTQYF.

The gene calls are TRBV19 and TRBJ1-1; D gene uncertain. V was trimmed by 1 base and J by 1 base, leaving 7 bases between them. The CDR3 sequence is 14 residues long. Germline lookup yields CDR1 LNHDA and CDR2 SQIVND (reference sequence). CDR3 nucleotides: TGTGCCAGTAGTATAGTTCGGGGGAACACTGAAGCTTTCTTT. This codes for CASSIVRGNTEAFF.

The genes are TRBV5-4 and TRBJ1-2; tentative D call: TRBD1 (6 bases). Germline loops: CDR1 SGHNT, CDR2 YYREEE (reference sequence). This CDR3 region has 15 residues. Trimming pared 0 bases from V and 5 bases from J, leaving 14 bases between. CDR3 sequence reads: CASSLETGVYYGYTF. In DNA, the CDR3 is TGTGCCAGCAGCTTGGAGACAGGAGTTTATTATGGCTACACCTTC.

This clone occurred a few times. The J gene is TRBJ2-5, the V gene TRBV6-4; TRBD2 matches at 12 bases. V gave up 4 bases and J gave up 4 bases; unmatched junction bases: 4. This CDR3 has 15 residues. Looked up from germline, CDR1 is MRHNA and CDR2 is SNTAGT. The CDR3 protein is CASSASSGGAETQYF. CDR3 nucleotides: TGTGCCAGCAGTGCATCTAGCGGGGGGGCAGAGACCCAGTACTTC.

This clone was seen a few times. The chain uses TRBV6-5 and TRBJ2-1, with unresolved D. Germline V gene data show CDR1 as MNHEY and CDR2 as SVGAGI. V was clipped by 0 bases and J by 0 bases, with 6 bases between them. The CDR3 is 15 amino acids. The CDR3 is CASSYSRGSYNEQFF. CDR3 DNA: TGTGCCAGCAGTTACTCGAGAGGCTCCTACAATGAGCAGTTCTTC.

Comments on this clone: One junction end disagrees with the germline gene, perhaps due to a read error. CDR3 DNA sequence: TGTGCTAGCAGCTTACAAGGGGGTCCGCAAGAGACCCAGTACTTC. Its protein is CASSLQGGPQETQYF. This chain links TRBV7-7 with TRBJ2-5; a possible D gene is TRBD1 (6 bases). The germline gives CDR1 SSHAT, CDR2 FNYEAQ (reference sequence). The CDR3 has 15 amino acids.

This clone turned up a few times. The chain employs TRBV7-2 and TRBJ1-2, with TRBD1 as a possible D gene (6 bases). Trimming took off 5 bases at V and 3 bases at J, with 13 bases between the two ends. Germline CDR1 is SGHTA and CDR2 is FQGNSA. The CDR3 is 14 amino acids. The DNA of the CDR3 is TGTGCCAGCAGCAATCACAGGGCGGACTATGGCTACACCTTC. Translation: CASSNHRADYGYTF.

The sample holds one count of this clone. The rearrangement uses TRBV27 and TRBJ2-2, with D possibly matching TRBD1 (5 bases). Trimming stripped 5 bases from V and 3 bases from J, with 19 bases between. Germline loops: CDR1 MNHEY, CDR2 SMNVEV (reference sequence). This CDR3 contains 17 residues. The CDR3 DNA follows: TGTGCCAGCAGTGCCTCAGGGTCCCTCCTTTACACCGGGGAGCTGTTTTTT. This codes for CASSASGSLLYTGELFF.

The rearrangement links TRBV2 to TRBJ1-6; 7 bases fit TRBD1. V dropped 4 bases and J dropped 6; count of bases not matched to a gene: 3. This CDR3 has 14 amino acids. The germline V gene has CDR1 SNHLY and CDR2 FYNNEI. The CDR3 DNA is TGTGCCAGCAGTGGACAGGGCACTAATTCACCCCTCCACTTT. This translates into CASSGQGTNSPLHF.

Only a few counts were recorded for this clone. The J gene is TRBJ1-3, the V gene TRBV9; the D gene is possibly TRBD1 (6 bases). The CDR3 runs 15 residues. The ends were cut back, 4 bases at V and 3 bases at J, with 14 bases in the middle. Germline V gives CDR1 SGDLS, CDR2 YYNGEE. The CDR3 DNA follows: TGTGCCAGCAGCCCCCGGGGGGGCGATGGAAACACCATATATTTT. It codes for CASSPRGGDGNTIYF.